The 10 T cell receptor beta chains listed next were all sequenced from one sample in a study of naive and memory T cell subsets. An equimolar mix of two oligonucleotides served as the beta constant-region primer for TRBC1 and TRBC2. The ligated cDNA underwent four PCR rounds using SP2 and nested alpha and beta constant-region primers. TCRdb called the UMI-ligation and nested PCR reads again in MiXCR, with one record for every CDR3 protein. Among approximately 90,000 distinct CDR3 sequences, about 10% were seen once, and the ten largest hold just over 0.13%. These receptors' antigens are unknown. Broader study findings: Naive repertoires, especially CD8, held a few larger clonotypes, possibly memory cells re-expressing CD45RA.

The sequencing sample was made of naive CD4+ T cells from blood. These receptors were collected from a human donor in good health.

The chain joins TRBV28 to TRBJ2-5; D might be TRBD2 (5 bases). Trimming pared 7 bases from V and 4 bases from J, leaving 7 bases between. Germline V gives CDR1 MDHEN, CDR2 SYDVKM. The CDR3 covers 11 residues. The CDR3 protein is CASTGRETQYF. In DNA form, the CDR3 reads TGTGCCAGCACTGGGAGAGAGACCCAGTACTTC.

This clonotype was picked up a small number of times. This chain links TRBV28 with TRBJ1-2; D unclear. CDR3 length: 17 amino acids. V was trimmed by 3 bases and J by 8 bases, leaving 25 bases between them. Germline loops: CDR1 MDHEN, CDR2 SYDVKM. DNA for the CDR3: TGTGCCAGCAGTTTGGGGTTGCCTCCCCGAGGAACGGGGGGCTACACCTTC. The encoded protein is CASSLGLPPRGTGGYTF.

This chain connects TRBV12-3 or TRBV12-4 to TRBJ1-3, with TRBD1 identical over 8 bases. V shed 3 bases and J 0 bases; nucleotides not matched to a gene: 7. The CDR3 totals 17 residues. The CDR3 region has the DNA TGTGCCAGCAGTTTCGGTCAGGGGGCCCGCTCTGGAAACACCATATATTTT. This codes for CASSFGQGARSGNTIYF.

This clonotype was observed a handful of times. This chain uses TRBV28 with TRBJ1-1; no reliable D call. This CDR3 is 14 amino acids long. Trimming pared 8 bases from V and 3 bases from J, leaving 16 bases between. Per the germline V gene, CDR1 is MDHEN and CDR2 is SYDVKM. CDR3 sequence reads: CASGPRRWDTEAFF. CDR3 coding DNA: TGTGCCAGCGGACCTAGGCGGTGGGACACTGAAGCTTTCTTT.

The gene calls are TRBV30 and TRBJ1-2, with D tentatively TRBD1 (5 bases). CDR1 and CDR2 (germline): GTSNPN, SVGIG (reference sequence). This CDR3 region has 16 residues. V was trimmed by 4 bases and J by 1 base, leaving 19 bases between them. In nucleotides, the CDR3 is TGTGCCTGGAACCGGGACTTCAGCCCCATTAACTATGGCTACACCTTC. This gives the protein CAWNRDFSPINYGYTF.

The rearrangement uses TRBV12-3 or TRBV12-4 and TRBJ2-2; D is possibly TRBD1 (6 bases). V dropped 8 bases and J dropped 4 bases, with 11 bases sitting between them. CDR3 length: 13 residues. CDR3: CASRPRGTGELFF. The CDR3 coding sequence is TGTGCCAGCCGACCCAGGGGCACCGGGGAGCTGTTTTTT.

This clonotype was seen repeatedly, ten times or more. Here the CDR3 DNA reads TGCAGTGCTAGTCTGGTAACTAGCGGGTACGAGCAGTACTTC. Translation gives CSASLVTSGYEQYF. The chain links TRBV20-1 to TRBJ2-7; TRBD2 matches at 9 bases. Losses at the gene ends were 3 bases for V and 4 bases for J; bases not matched to a gene: 7. The CDR3 runs to 14 residues. The germline V gene encodes CDR1 DFQATT and CDR2 SNEGSKA (reference sequence).

V is TRBV10-3 and J is TRBJ1-1; tentatively, D is TRBD1 (6 bases). Germline CDR1 reads ENHRY; CDR2 reads SYGVKD. V was clipped by 6 bases and J by 1 base, with 9 bases between them. CDR3 length: 13 residues. The CDR3 loop is CAIRGQQNTEAFF. CDR3 DNA: TGTGCCATCAGAGGACAGCAGAACACTGAAGCTTTCTTT.

The chain is built from TRBV19 and TRBJ2-1, with 11 bases fitting TRBD1. CDR3 length: 17 residues. The germline V gene encodes CDR1 LNHDA and CDR2 SQIVND (reference sequence). V lost 3 bases, J lost 0 bases, and 4 bases stayed unmatched. Here the CDR3 reads CASSIGQGASSYNEQFF. The CDR3 bases are TGTGCCAGTAGTATCGGACAGGGGGCCTCCTCCTACAATGAGCAGTTCTTC.

The sample holds a few counts of this clonotype. The chain employs TRBV6-2 or TRBV6-3 and TRBJ1-5, with D perhaps TRBD1 (6 bases). CDR3 size: 14 residues. V was trimmed by 2 bases and J by 7 bases, leaving 12 bases between them. Germline CDR1 and CDR2: MNHEY and SVGEGT. The CDR3 here is CASSYPDRFQPQHF. For the CDR3, the DNA is TGTGCCAGCAGTTACCCCGACAGGTTCCAGCCCCAGCATTTT.